Presented here are 10 T cell receptor beta chains from one specimen sequenced in a study of T cell repertoires in cytomegalovirus infection. TCRdb reanalysed the reads using MiXCR and keeps one entry per CDR3 protein. Of over 450,000 distinct CDR3 sequences in the sample, 11% were seen once. The specimen was PBMCs. The receptor set was obtained from a human donor in good health (CMV status not recorded). Some clones in this sample may be carry-over from other donors' samples.

This clonotype was recorded at least ten times. The rearrangement joins TRBV7-2 to TRBJ2-3, with D uncertain. CDR3 length: 16 amino acids. V lost 0 bases to trimming and J lost 2 bases, with 12 bases between them. The V gene's germline CDR1 is SGHTA and CDR2 FQGNSA. CDR3 bases: TGTGCCAGCAGCTTAGCGGGTTCAAAGTACACAGATACGCAGTATTTT. Protein: CASSLAGSKYTDTQYF.

This clonotype was detected a few times. The chain uses TRBV7-9 and TRBJ2-1, with 10 bases aligning to TRBD2. CDR1 and CDR2 (germline): SEHNR, FQNEAQ (reference sequence). This CDR3 is 15 amino acids long. V gave up 5 bases and J gave up 6 bases; unmatched junction bases: 7. The CDR3 DNA reads TGTGCCAGCAGCGCCGTAGCGGGAGGCCCCAATGAGCAGTTCTTC. Translation: CASSAVAGGPNEQFF. The whole variable domain, remainder taken from reference TRBV7-9 and TRBJ2-1, is DTGVSQNPRHKITKRGQNVTFRCDPISEHNRLYWYRQTLGQGPEFLTYFQNEAQLEKSRLLSDRFSAERPKGSFSTLEIQRTEQGDSAMYLCASSAVAGGPNEQFFGPGTRLTVL.

Turning to this clonotype: Since a much larger clone is just one base distant, this may be a read error. The chain uses TRBV25-1 and TRBJ2-6; D remains ambiguous. Germline CDR1 MGHDK, CDR2 SYGVNS. The CDR3 has 15 residues. Trimming removed 5 bases from V and 0 bases from J, with 8 bases in between. The CDR3 loop reads CASSKTFSGANVLTF. For the CDR3, the DNA is TGTGCCAGCAGTAAAACGTTCTCTGGGGCCAACGTCCTGACTTTC.

CDR3 sequence: CSATGTGGTDTQYF. The CDR3 DNA follows: TGCAGTGCTACTGGGACTGGTGGGACAGATACGCAGTATTTT. The rearrangement uses TRBV20-1 and TRBJ2-3, with a weak D call TRBD2 (6 bases). This CDR3 has 14 amino acids. Germline V gene sequence: CDR1 DFQATT, CDR2 SNEGSKA (reference sequence). With 4 bases removed from V and 3 bases from J, the gap between germline ends came to 14 bases.

About this clonotype itself: Given a much more abundant clone one base away, this may be a read error. The V gene is TRBV5-4, the J gene TRBJ2-3; D possibly corresponds to TRBD2 (6 bases). Per germline, CDR1 SGHNT and CDR2 YYREEE (reference sequence). The CDR3 is 15 residues long. Written as DNA, the CDR3 is TGTGCCAACAGCTTTGGCCCGGGGGGCACAGATACGCAGTATTTT. Translated: CANSFGPGGTDTQYF.

J is TRBJ2-7 and V is TRBV14, with D unresolved. V was shortened by 4 bases and J by 6 bases, with 7 bases between the two germline ends. Germline V gene lookup returns CDR1 SGHDN and CDR2 FVKESK. The CDR3 sequence is 11 residues long. The CDR3 DNA reads TGTGCCAGCAGCCTCAGTACCGAGCAGTACTTC. Encoded protein: CASSLSTEQYF.

This clonotype came up many times. The V and J genes are TRBV7-9 and TRBJ1-5, with TRBD1 as a possible D gene (5 bases). Germline CDR1 SEHNR, CDR2 FQNEAQ (reference sequence). The CDR3 is 15 residues long. V lost 4 bases to trimming and J lost 3 bases, with 13 bases between them. The CDR3 sequence is CASSSSAGSNQPQHF. CDR3 DNA: TGTGCCAGCAGCTCCAGCGCAGGGTCCAATCAGCCCCAGCATTTT.

This clonotype was seen at least ten times. The chain couples TRBV9 to TRBJ2-1, with a possible D match to TRBD2 (7 bases). The CDR3 length is 16 residues. V gave up 3 bases and J gave up 8 bases, with 21 bases separating them. Germline CDR1 SGDLS, CDR2 YYNGEE. CDR3: CASSASGGQGLDEQFF. As DNA, the CDR3 is TGTGCCAGCAGCGCCTCCGGGGGGCAGGGCTTGGATGAGCAGTTCTTC.

At least ten counts were recorded for this clonotype. The chain joins TRBV19 to TRBJ2-5; tentative D call: TRBD1 (6 bases). Germline V gene sequence: CDR1 LNHDA, CDR2 SQIVND (reference sequence). The CDR3 has 15 amino acids. V lost 9 bases to trimming and J lost 5 bases, with 22 bases between them. Here the CDR3 reads CASRGMGAVGETQYF. DNA of the CDR3: TGTGCCAGCCGAGGGATGGGGGCCGTTGGTGAGACCCAGTACTTC.

This chain links TRBV12-5 with TRBJ2-7; D not certain. The V end lost 6 bases, the J end lost 2 bases, and 14 bases lay between the germline ends. Germline loops: CDR1 LGHNT, CDR2 FRNRAP. This CDR3 is built from 14 residues. CDR3 DNA: TGTGCTAGTGGCCCCCAGGCCCTGCCCTACGAGCAGTACTTC. Amino acids: CASGPQALPYEQYF.